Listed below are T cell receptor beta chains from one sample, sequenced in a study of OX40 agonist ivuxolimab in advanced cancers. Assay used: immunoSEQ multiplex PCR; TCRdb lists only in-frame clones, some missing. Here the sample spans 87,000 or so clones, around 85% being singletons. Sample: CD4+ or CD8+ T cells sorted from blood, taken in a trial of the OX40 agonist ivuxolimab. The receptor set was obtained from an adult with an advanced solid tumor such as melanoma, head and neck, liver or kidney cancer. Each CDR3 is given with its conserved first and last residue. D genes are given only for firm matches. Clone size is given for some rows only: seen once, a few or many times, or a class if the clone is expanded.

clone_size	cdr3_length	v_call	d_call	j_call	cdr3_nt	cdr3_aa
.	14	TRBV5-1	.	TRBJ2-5	TGCGCCAGCAGCCAAGGACAGCACCAAGAGACCCAGTACTTC	CASSQGQHQETQYF
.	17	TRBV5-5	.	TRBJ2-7	TGTGCCAGCACCCCAAGAAGAACCGGGACAACCTCCCTCGAGCAGTACTTC	CASTPRRTGTTSLEQYF
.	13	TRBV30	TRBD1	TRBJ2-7	TGTGCCAGACAGGGTTTTGAGTCCTACGAGCAGTACTTC	CARQGFESYEQYF
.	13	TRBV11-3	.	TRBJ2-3	TGTGCCAGCAGCTCCCCAGTCACAGATACGCAGTATTTT	CASSSPVTDTQYF
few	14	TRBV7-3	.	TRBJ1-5	TGTGCCAGCAGTCTATCGCCAGGGACTCAGCCCCAGCATTTT	CASSLSPGTQPQHF
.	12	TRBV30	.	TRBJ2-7	TGTGCCTGGAGTTTAGGGGGGAACGAGCAGTACTTC	CAWSLGGNEQYF
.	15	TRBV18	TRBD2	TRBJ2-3	TGTGCCAGCTCACAAAATAGCGGGAGCACAGATACGCAGTATTTT	CASSQNSGSTDTQYF
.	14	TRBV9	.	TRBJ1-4	TGTGCCAGCAGCGTAGGGGCAACTAATGAAAAACTGTTTTTT	CASSVGATNEKLFF
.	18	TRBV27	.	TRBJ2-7	TGTGCCAGCAGTCCCCCCGGGACTCAACACTCTGAACCATACGAGCAGTACTTC	CASSPPGTQHSEPYEQYF
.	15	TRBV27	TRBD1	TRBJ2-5	TGTGCCACCCTTTCCTGGACAGGGAAACAAGAGACCCAGTACTTC	CATLSWTGKQETQYF
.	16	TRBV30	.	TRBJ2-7	TGTGCCTGGAGTGTACCTTTCCCCAGCCGACCCTACGAGCAGTACTTC	CAWSVPFPSRPYEQYF
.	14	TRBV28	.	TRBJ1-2	TGTGCCAGCAGTTTTGGGGGGGCTGGGGAAGGCTACACCTTC	CASSFGGAGEGYTF
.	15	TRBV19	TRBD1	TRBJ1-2	TGTGCCAGTAGTGCCCGGGACAGGGCGGACTATGGCTACACCTTC	CASSARDRADYGYTF
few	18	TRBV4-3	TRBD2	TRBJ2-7	TGCGCCAGCAGCCAAGATGCGTCCCGGGAGGGCCTCACCTACGAGCAGTACTTC	CASSQDASREGLTYEQYF
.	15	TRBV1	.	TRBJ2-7	TGCACCAGCAGCCAGGAGCGGGAGGGCCGGGGCGAGCAGTACTTC	CTSSQEREGRGEQYF